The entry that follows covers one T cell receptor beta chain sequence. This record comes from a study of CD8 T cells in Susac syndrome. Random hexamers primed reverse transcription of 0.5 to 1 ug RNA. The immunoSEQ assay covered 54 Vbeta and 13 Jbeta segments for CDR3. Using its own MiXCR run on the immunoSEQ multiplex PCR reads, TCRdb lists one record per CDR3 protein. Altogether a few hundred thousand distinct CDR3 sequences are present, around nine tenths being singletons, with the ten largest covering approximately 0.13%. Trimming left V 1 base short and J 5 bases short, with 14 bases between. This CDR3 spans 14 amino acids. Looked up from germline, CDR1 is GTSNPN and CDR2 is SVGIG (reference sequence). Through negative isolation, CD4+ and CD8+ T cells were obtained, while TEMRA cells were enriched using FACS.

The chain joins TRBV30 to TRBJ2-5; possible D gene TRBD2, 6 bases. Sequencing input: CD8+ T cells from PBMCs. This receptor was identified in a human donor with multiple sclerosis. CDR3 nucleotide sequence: TGTGCCTGGAGTGGACCTACTCGGGGGGAGACCCAGTACTTC. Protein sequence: CAWSGPTRGETQYF. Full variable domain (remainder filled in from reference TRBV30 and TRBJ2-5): SQTIHQWPATLVQPVGSPLSLECTVEGTSNPNLYWYRQAAGRGLQLLFYSVGIGQISSEVPQNLSASRPQDRQFILSSKKLLLSDSGFYLCAWSGPTRGETQYFGPGTRLLVL.